A selection of T cell receptor beta chains follows, all from one sample in a study of a mutant IDH1 vaccine in newly diagnosed glioma. Clones were read by immunoSEQ multiplex PCR, and TCRdb kept only the in-frame ones, dropping some. Seen here are 30,000 to 40,000 clones, around 90% observed once, and the top ten hold 5.1%. Which antigens these TCRs recognize remains unknown. The sample in question was PBMCs, obtained from a glioma patient whose treatment included an IDH1 peptide vaccine. Source of these receptors: a woman aged 40 to 50 with glioma. Each CDR3 is given with its conserved first and last residue. The D gene is left open where the match is weak. Not every row has a clone size; where given, it reads once, few, many or a size class.

v_gene	abundance	j_gene	d_gene	CDR3aa	CDR3nt
TRBV7-6	-	TRBJ2-1	-	CASSPVADYNEQFF	TGTGCCAGCAGCCCCGTAGCCGACTACAATGAGCAGTTCTTC
TRBV10-3	-	TRBJ1-1	TRBD1	CAIGDRVQNTEAFF	TGTGCCATCGGGGACAGAGTTCAAAACACTGAAGCTTTCTTT
TRBV27	-	TRBJ1-1	-	CASSPTGWEGRHTEAFF	TGTGCCAGCAGTCCCACCGGGTGGGAAGGGAGGCACACTGAAGCTTTCTTT
TRBV5-6	-	TRBJ2-3	TRBD2	CASSTLAGGPDTQYF	TGTGCCAGCAGCACACTAGCGGGGGGGCCTGATACGCAGTATTTT
TRBV27	once	TRBJ2-7	-	CASSLSSSAYEQYF	TGTGCCAGCAGTTTAAGCAGTTCCGCCTACGAGCAGTACTTC
TRBV4-1	-	TRBJ1-2	TRBD1	CASSQGTGVTFYGYTF	TGCGCCAGCAGCCAAGGCACAGGGGTCACATTCTATGGCTACACCTTC
TRBV5-8	-	TRBJ1-5	TRBD1	CASSEDRGRQPQHF	TGTGCCAGCAGCGAAGACAGGGGCCGTCAGCCCCAGCATTTT
TRBV5-6	-	TRBJ1-2	-	CASSWDGREGYTF	TGTGCCAGCAGCTGGGACGGCCGCGAGGGCTACACCTTC
TRBV29-1	-	TRBJ2-7	TRBD2	CSVEVSSGRSYEQYF	TGCAGCGTTGAAGTTTCTAGCGGGAGGTCCTACGAGCAGTACTTC
TRBV6-5	once	TRBJ1-2	-	CASSYSGFAGYTF	TGTGCCAGCAGTTACTCGGGGTTCGCTGGCTACACCTTC
TRBV25-1	-	TRBJ2-1	-	CASSPREGRDNEQFF	TGTGCCAGCAGCCCAAGAGAGGGGAGAGACAATGAGCAGTTCTTC
TRBV27	-	TRBJ1-1	-	CASSLSARGNTEAFF	TGTGCCAGCAGTTTATCGGCGCGGGGAAACACTGAAGCTTTCTTT
TRBV27	-	TRBJ1-1	-	CASSPYGGLKAFF	TGTGCCAGCAGTCCCTATGGGGGTCTGAAAGCTTTCTTT
TRBV7-9	-	TRBJ2-7	-	CASSLEVGPTYEQYF	TGTGCCAGCAGCTTAGAGGTTGGGCCGACCTACGAGCAGTACTTC
TRBV6-1	-	TRBJ1-1	-	CASSEEGPAFF	TGTGCCAGCAGTGAAGAGGGCCCGGCTTTCTTT
TRBV6-5	-	TRBJ2-2	-	CASSPSGPGELFF	TGTGCCAGCAGCCCATCGGGGCCCGGGGAGCTGTTTTTT
TRBV18	-	TRBJ2-5	-	CASSPPGAQETQYF	TGTGCCAGCTCACCACCAGGGGCCCAAGAGACCCAGTACTTC
TRBV2	-	TRBJ1-5	-	CASSREGNQPQHF	TGTGCCAGCAGCAGGGAGGGCAATCAGCCCCAGCATTTT
TRBV10-1	-	TRBJ2-7	-	CASSGDGYEQYF	TGCGCCAGCAGTGGGGACGGGTACGAGCAGTACTTC
TRBV2	-	TRBJ2-4	TRBD2	CASSFTTSGVKNIQYF	TGTGCCAGCAGTTTCACGACTAGCGGGGTCAAAAACATTCAGTACTTC
TRBV25-1	once	TRBJ2-2	TRBD1	CASSHSLQGTGELFF	TGTGCCAGCAGTCACTCCCTACAGGGGACCGGGGAGCTGTTTTTT
TRBV10-1	-	TRBJ2-1	TRBD2	CASSRVAGADNEQFF	TGCGCCAGCAGTCGAGTAGCGGGAGCTGACAATGAGCAGTTCTTC
TRBV6-5	-	TRBJ1-1	-	CASSYSGTGNTEAFF	TGTGCCAGCAGTTACTCGGGCACAGGAAACACTGAAGCTTTCTTT
TRBV5-1	-	TRBJ1-2	TRBD1	CASSLGTYSGTVYGYTF	TGCGCCAGCAGCTTGGGCACTTACTCCGGGACAGTCTATGGCTACACCTTC
TRBV4-3	-	TRBJ2-1	-	CASSPLAGGYNEQFF	TGCGCCAGCAGCCCTTTGGCAGGGGGGTACAATGAGCAGTTCTTC
TRBV2	few	TRBJ2-5	-	CASSEALVRAETQYF	TGTGCCAGCAGTGAAGCCCTTGTACGCGCAGAGACCCAGTACTTC
TRBV6-1	-	TRBJ1-5	TRBD1	CASSGGTGVNQPQHF	TGTGCCAGCAGTGGGGGGACAGGGGTCAATCAGCCCCAGCATTTT
TRBV19	-	TRBJ2-5	-	CASSSDPQETQYF	TGTGCCAGTAGTTCTGACCCCCAAGAGACCCAGTACTTC
TRBV7-4	-	TRBJ2-7	TRBD2	CASSFGGGALITYEQYF	TGTGCCAGCAGCTTTGGCGGGGGGGCGCTAATAACCTACGAGCAGTACTTC